Sequencing of this TCR beta chain was carried out in a study of shared clonotypes between healthy human individuals. The CDR3 runs 12 residues. Germline CDR1 SGHNT, CDR2 YENEEA. The V and J ends lost 0 bases and 3 bases respectively, with 3 bases between them. As to this clone: This may stem from a read error, because a much larger clone lies one nucleotide away.

Running of the assay took place at deep level. TCRdb's table, derived via immunoSEQ multiplex PCR, lists solely in-frame clones and lacks some. The repertoire holds hundreds of thousands of clones, with 70% to 80% as singletons. The chain combines TRBV11-3 with TRBJ2-7, with unresolved D. Sequences were obtained from PBMCs. This TCR was sampled from a woman aged 40 to 55 in good health. Some clones in this sample may be carry-over from other donors' samples. Here the CDR3 DNA reads TGTGCCAGCAGCTTAGAGGGCTACGAGCAGTACTTC. Translated: CASSLEGYEQYF.